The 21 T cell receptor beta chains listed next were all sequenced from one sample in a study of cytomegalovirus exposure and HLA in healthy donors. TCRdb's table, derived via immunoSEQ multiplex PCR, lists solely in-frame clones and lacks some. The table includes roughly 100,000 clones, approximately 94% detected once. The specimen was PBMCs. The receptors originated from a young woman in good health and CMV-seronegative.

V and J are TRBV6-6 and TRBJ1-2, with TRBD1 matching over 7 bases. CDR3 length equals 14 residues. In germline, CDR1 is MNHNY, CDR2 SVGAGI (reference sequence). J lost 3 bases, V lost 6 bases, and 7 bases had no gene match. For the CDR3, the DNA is TGTGCCAGCAGCTCCCCAGACAGGGACTATGGCTACACCTTC. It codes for CASSSPDRDYGYTF.

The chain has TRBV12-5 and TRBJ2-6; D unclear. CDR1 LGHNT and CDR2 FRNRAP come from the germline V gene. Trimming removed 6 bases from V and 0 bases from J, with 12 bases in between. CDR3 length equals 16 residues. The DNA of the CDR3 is TGTGCTAGTGGCATGGCCCGCACCTCTGGGGCCAACGTCCTGACTTTC. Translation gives CASGMARTSGANVLTF.

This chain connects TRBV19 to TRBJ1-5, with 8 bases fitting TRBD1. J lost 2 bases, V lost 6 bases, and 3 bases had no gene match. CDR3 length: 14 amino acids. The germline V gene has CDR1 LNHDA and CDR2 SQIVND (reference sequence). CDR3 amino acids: CASSGGQGNQPQHF. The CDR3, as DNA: TGTGCCAGTAGCGGGGGACAGGGCAATCAGCCCCAGCATTTT.

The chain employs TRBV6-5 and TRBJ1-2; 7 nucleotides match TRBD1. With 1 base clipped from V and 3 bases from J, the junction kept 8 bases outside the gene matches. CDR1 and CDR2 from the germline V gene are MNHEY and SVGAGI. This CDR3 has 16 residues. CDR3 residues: CASSYLQGRSDYGYTF. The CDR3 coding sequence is TGTGCCAGCAGTTACTTACAGGGGAGGTCCGACTATGGCTACACCTTC.

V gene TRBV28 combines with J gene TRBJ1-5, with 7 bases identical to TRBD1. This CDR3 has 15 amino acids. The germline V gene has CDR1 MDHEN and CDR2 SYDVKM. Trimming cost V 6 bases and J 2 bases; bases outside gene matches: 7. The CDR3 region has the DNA TGTGCCAGCAGCCCCGGTACAGGGGGCAATCAGCCCCAGCATTTT. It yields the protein CASSPGTGGNQPQHF. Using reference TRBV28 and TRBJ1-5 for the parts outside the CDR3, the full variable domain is DVKVTQSSRYLVKRTGEKVFLECVQDMDHENMFWYRQDPGLGLRLIYFSYDVKMKEKGDIPEGYSVSREKKERFSLILESASTNQTSMYLCASSPGTGGNQPQHFGDGTRLSIL.

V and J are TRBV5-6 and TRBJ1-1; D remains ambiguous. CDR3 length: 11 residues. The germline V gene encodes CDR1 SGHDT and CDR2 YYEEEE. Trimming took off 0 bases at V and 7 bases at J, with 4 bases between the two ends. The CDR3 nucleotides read TGTGCCAGCAGCTTGGGACTTGAAGCTTTCTTT. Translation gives CASSLGLEAFF.

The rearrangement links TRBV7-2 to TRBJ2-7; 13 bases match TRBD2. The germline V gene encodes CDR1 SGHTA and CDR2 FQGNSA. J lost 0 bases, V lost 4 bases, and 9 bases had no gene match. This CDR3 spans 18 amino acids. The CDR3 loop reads CASSSRTSGGQSSYEQYF. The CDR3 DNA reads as TGTGCCAGCAGCTCCCGGACTAGCGGGGGCCAGAGCTCCTACGAGCAGTACTTC. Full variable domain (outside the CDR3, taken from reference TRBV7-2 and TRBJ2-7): GAGVSQSPSNKVTEKGKDVELRCDPISGHTALYWYRQSLGQGLEFLIYFQGNSAPDKSGLPSDRFSAERTGGSVSTLTIQRTQQEDSAVYLCASSSRTSGGQSSYEQYFGPGTRLTVT.

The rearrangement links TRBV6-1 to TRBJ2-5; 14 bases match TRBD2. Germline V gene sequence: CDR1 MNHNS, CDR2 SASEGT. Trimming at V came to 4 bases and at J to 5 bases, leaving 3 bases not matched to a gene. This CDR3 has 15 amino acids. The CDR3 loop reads CASSGLAGGPETQYF. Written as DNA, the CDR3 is TGTGCCAGCAGTGGACTAGCGGGAGGGCCGGAGACCCAGTACTTC.

The CDR3 is CASSLAGVGTQYF. The DNA of the CDR3 is TGTGCCAGCAGTTTAGCGGGAGTGGGTACGCAGTATTTT. This rearrangement joins TRBV6-5 to TRBJ2-3, with 9 positions matching TRBD2. The V gene end was trimmed by 4 bases and the J gene end by 8 bases; junction bases not matched to a gene: 4. The CDR3 loop spans 13 amino acids. Germline V lookup: CDR1 MNHEY, CDR2 SVGAGI.

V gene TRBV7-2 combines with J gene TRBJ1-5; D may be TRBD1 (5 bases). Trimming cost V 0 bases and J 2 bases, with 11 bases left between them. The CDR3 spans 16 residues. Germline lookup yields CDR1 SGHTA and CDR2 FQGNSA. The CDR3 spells CASSLAAGKGNQPQHF. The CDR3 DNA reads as TGTGCCAGCAGCTTAGCGGCAGGGAAGGGCAATCAGCCCCAGCATTTT.

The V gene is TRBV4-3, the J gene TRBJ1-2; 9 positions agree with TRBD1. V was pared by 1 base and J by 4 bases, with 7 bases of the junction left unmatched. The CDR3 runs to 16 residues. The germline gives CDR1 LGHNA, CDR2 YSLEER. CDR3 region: CASSQGPPGQGYGYTF. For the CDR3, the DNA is TGCGCCAGCAGCCAAGGTCCCCCGGGACAGGGCTATGGCTACACCTTC.

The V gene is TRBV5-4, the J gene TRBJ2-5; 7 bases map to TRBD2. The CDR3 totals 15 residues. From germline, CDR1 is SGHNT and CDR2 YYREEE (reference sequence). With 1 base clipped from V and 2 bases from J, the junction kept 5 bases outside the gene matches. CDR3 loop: CASSLIGGGQETQYF. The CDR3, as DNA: TGTGCCAGCAGCTTGATTGGGGGGGGACAAGAGACCCAGTACTTC.

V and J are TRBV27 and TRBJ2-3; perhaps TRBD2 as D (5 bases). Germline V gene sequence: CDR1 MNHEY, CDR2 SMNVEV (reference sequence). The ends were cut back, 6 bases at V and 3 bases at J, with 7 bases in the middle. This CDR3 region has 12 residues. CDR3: CASRRETDTQYF. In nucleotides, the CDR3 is TGTGCCAGCAGGAGGGAAACAGATACGCAGTATTTT.

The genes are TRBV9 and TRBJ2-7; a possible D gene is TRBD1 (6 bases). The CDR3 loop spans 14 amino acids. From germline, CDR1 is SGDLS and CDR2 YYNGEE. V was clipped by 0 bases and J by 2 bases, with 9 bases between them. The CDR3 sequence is CASSVDGTTYEQYF. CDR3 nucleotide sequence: TGTGCCAGCAGCGTAGACGGGACAACCTACGAGCAGTACTTC. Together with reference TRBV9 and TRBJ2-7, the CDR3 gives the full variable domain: DSGVTQTPKHLITATGQRVTLRCSPRSGDLSVYWYQQSLDQGLQFLIQYYNGEERAKGNILERFSAQQFPDLHSELNLSSLELGDSALYFCASSVDGTTYEQYFGPGTRLTVT.

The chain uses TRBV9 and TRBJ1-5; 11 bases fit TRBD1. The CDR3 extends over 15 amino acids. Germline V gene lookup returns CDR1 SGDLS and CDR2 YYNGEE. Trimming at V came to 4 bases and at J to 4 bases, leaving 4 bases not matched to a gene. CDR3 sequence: CASSRTGGGNQPQHF. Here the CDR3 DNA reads TGTGCCAGCAGCAGGACAGGGGGCGGAAATCAGCCCCAGCATTTT.

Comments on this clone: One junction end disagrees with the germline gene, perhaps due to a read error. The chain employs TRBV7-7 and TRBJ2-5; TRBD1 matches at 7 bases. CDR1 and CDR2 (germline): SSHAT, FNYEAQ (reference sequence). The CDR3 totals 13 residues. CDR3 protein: CASSRDRQETQYF. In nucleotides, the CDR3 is TGTGCTAGCAGCAGGGACAGACAAGAGACCCAGTACTTC.

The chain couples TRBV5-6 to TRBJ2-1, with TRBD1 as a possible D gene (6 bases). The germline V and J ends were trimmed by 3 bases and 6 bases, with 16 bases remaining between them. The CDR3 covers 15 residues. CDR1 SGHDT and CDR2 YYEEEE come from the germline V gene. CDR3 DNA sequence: TGTGCCAGCAGCTCGGCCCAGGGGCCCTTCAATGAGCAGTTCTTC. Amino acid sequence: CASSSAQGPFNEQFF.

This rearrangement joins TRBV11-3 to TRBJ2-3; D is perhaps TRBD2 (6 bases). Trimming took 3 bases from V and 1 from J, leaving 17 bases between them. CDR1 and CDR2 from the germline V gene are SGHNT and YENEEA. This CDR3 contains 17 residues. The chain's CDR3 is CASSFYRTGGGTDTQYF. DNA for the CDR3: TGTGCCAGCAGCTTCTACAGAACCGGCGGGGGCACAGATACGCAGTATTTT.

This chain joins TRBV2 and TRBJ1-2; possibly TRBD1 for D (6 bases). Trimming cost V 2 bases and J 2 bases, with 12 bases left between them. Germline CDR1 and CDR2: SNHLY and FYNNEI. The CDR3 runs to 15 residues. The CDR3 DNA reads TGTGCCAGCAGTGAACTTAACAGGGACAACTATGGCTACACCTTC. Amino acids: CASSELNRDNYGYTF.

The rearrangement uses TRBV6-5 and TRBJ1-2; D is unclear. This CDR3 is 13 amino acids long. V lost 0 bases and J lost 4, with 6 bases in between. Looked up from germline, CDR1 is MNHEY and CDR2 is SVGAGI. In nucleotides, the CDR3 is TGTGCCAGCAGTTACTCGCGCGGCTATGGCTACACCTTC. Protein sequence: CASSYSRGYGYTF.

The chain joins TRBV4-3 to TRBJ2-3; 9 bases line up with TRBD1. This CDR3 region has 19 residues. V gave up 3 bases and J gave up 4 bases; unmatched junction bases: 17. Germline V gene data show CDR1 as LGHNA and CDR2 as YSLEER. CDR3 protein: CASSQETSTGGSSADTQYF. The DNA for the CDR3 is TGCGCCAGCAGCCAGGAAACTTCGACAGGGGGGTCGTCCGCAGATACGCAGTATTTT.